The 9 T cell receptor beta chains reported below all come from one sample, sequenced in a study of Ad26.COV2.S vaccination and SARS-CoV-2 variants. The data were produced by immunoSEQ multiplex PCR, yet TCRdb's version contains in-frame clones alone and is incomplete. The sample gives 300,000 to 400,000 clones, about 90% of which show up once; 3.9% is in the top ten. The specimen was peripheral blood, collected after recovery from COVID-19. The receptors here all came from a human donor who had recovered from COVID-19.

This chain connects TRBV18 to TRBJ1-3; TRBD1 agrees at 8 bases. CDR1 and CDR2 (germline): KGHSH, LQKENI. This CDR3 contains 14 residues. The V segment lost 6 bases and the J segment 4 bases; nucleotides outside the gene matches: 5. The DNA of the CDR3 is TGTGCCAGCTCTCCGGACAGGGACGGAAACACCATATATTTT. Encoded protein: CASSPDRDGNTIYF. Full variable domain (rest looked up from reference TRBV18 and TRBJ1-3): NAGVMQNPRHLVRRRGQEARLRCSPMKGHSHVYWYRQLPEEGLKFMVYLQKENIIDESGMPKERFSAEFPKEGPSILRIQQVVRGDSAAYFCASSPDRDGNTIYFGEGSWLTVV.

The chain joins TRBV2 to TRBJ2-2, with 7 bases identical to TRBD2. V was pared by 7 bases and J by 7 bases, with 9 bases of the junction left unmatched. Looked up from germline, CDR1 is SNHLY and CDR2 is FYNNEI. This CDR3 has 14 amino acids. CDR3 in amino acids: CASIPWGGYGELFF. The CDR3 DNA follows: TGTGCCAGCATCCCCTGGGGGGGATACGGGGAGCTGTTTTTT.

J is TRBJ2-3 and V is TRBV2; D is unclear. Germline CDR1 reads SNHLY; CDR2 reads FYNNEI. V lost 5 bases and J lost 4, with 16 bases in between. The CDR3 has 15 residues. CDR3: CASSWERANPDTQYF. The DNA of the CDR3 is TGTGCCAGCAGTTGGGAAAGAGCAAACCCAGATACGCAGTATTTT.

This chain links TRBV19 with TRBJ1-1; D is ambiguous. The CDR3 runs 15 residues. With 1 base removed from V and 1 base from J, the gap between germline ends came to 10 bases. Germline loops: CDR1 LNHDA, CDR2 SQIVND (reference sequence). CDR3 DNA: TGTGCCAGTAGTATAGGTGGATCCGGGAACACTGAAGCTTTCTTT. Translating it yields CASSIGGSGNTEAFF.

The chain couples TRBV24-1 to TRBJ2-1, with D possibly matching TRBD2 (7 bases). V gave up 6 bases and J gave up 5 bases, with 19 bases separating them. CDR3 size: 16 residues. Germline V gene lookup returns CDR1 KGHDR and CDR2 SFDVKD. The CDR3 spells CATSPGGLSFNNEQFF. The CDR3 coding sequence is TGTGCCACCAGTCCGGGGGGCCTCTCTTTTAACAATGAGCAGTTCTTC.

The V call is TRBV4-3, the J call TRBJ2-2; 9 bases match TRBD2. V shed 0 bases and J 1 base; nucleotides not matched to a gene: 3. The CDR3 loop spans 17 amino acids. Germline V gives CDR1 LGHNA, CDR2 YSLEER. The CDR3 sequence is CASSQDFSGGNTGELFF. CDR3 nucleotides: TGCGCCAGCAGCCAAGATTTTAGCGGGGGGAACACCGGGGAGCTGTTTTTT.

The chain couples TRBV5-6 to TRBJ1-1; no clear D. V was trimmed by 2 bases and J by 0 bases, leaving 5 bases between them. Germline V gene sequence: CDR1 SGHDT, CDR2 YYEEEE. The CDR3 runs 13 residues. CDR3 amino acids: CASSLNMNTEAFF. The CDR3 bases are TGTGCCAGCAGCTTAAACATGAACACTGAAGCTTTCTTT.

The rearrangement uses TRBV27 and TRBJ2-7; no definite D call. Trimming removed 6 bases from V and 6 bases from J, with 15 bases in between. The CDR3 has 13 residues. Germline V CDR1 and CDR2: MNHEY, SMNVEV (reference sequence). CDR3 sequence: CASSQLGVREQYF. The CDR3 DNA sequence: TGTGCCAGCAGCCAGCTTGGAGTGCGCGAGCAGTACTTC.

The rearrangement uses TRBV19 and TRBJ1-2; a weak D match, TRBD1 (6 bases). V lost 4 bases and J 2 bases, leaving 11 bases between the germline ends. The CDR3 extends over 14 amino acids. Germline CDR1 LNHDA, CDR2 SQIVND (reference sequence). The CDR3 spells CASSTTGFNYGYTF. The CDR3 region has the DNA TGTGCCAGTAGTACGACAGGTTTCAACTATGGCTACACCTTC.